This TCR beta chain originates from a study of T cells in tuberculosis. For the study at large: CD1B tetramers identified T cells specific for mycobacterial lipid GMM. This South African cohort compared adolescents with or without latent tuberculosis against adults with active tuberculosis. Study outcomes and limitations: Active tuberculosis TCR-alpha repertoires lay closer to GMM-specific TCRs than IGRA-negative controls, suggesting clonal expansion. Samples were chosen by availability of cryopreserved specimens.

The data were produced by immunoSEQ multiplex PCR, yet TCRdb's version contains in-frame clones alone and is incomplete. The table lists around 35,000 clones, about 94% of them singletons. A note on this clone: The antigen is undetermined.

Trimming shortened V by 2 bases and J by 2 bases, and 10 bases separated the two germline ends. The CDR3 is 15 amino acids. Per the germline V gene, CDR1 is MNHEY and CDR2 is SVGAGI. The chain is built from TRBV6-5 and TRBJ1-3; D is uncertain. This receptor was obtained from a donor aged 10-30 years with latent tuberculosis or without tuberculosis infection. The source material was PBMCs. Here the CDR3 DNA reads TGTGCCAGCAGTTACCACAACAAACCTGGAAACACCATATATTTT. Translating it yields CASSYHNKPGNTIYF.